This record concerns one T cell receptor (beta chain) sequence. V lost 4 bases and J lost 4; bases outside the gene matches: 7. Per germline, CDR1 SGDLS and CDR2 YYNGEE. This CDR3 is 14 amino acids long. This sample is drawn from a study of blood T cell repertoires in COVID-19. Measured with immunoSEQ multiplex PCR; TCRdb has only the in-frame clones, and not every one. The sample has fewer than 400,000 clones, roughly 85% seen once; the top ten hold roughly 3.4%. The rearrangement uses TRBV9 and TRBJ1-2, with TRBD1 matching 7 bases. Sequencing was done on a sample of peripheral blood. This clonotype was obtained from a woman under 30 with acute or convalescent COVID-19. CDR3 amino acids: CASSSRTGPYGYTF. The CDR3 DNA follows: TGTGCCAGCAGCTCGCGGACAGGACCCTATGGCTACACCTTC.